This T cell receptor beta chain derives from a study of Ad26.COV2.S vaccination and SARS-CoV-2 variants (dated by TCRdb to the early 2020s). General notes on the study: Vaccine-arm donors came from COV1001, a multicentre, randomized, double-blind, placebo-controlled phase I-IIa trial of Ad26.COV2.S in healthy adults. Ad26.COV2.S was administered intramuscularly at 5 x 10^10 or 1 x 10^11 viral particles, either as a single shot or as two shots given 56 days apart. Sequencing of the TCRbeta repertoire served to evaluate the specificity and breadth of SARS-CoV-2-reactive T cell receptors following Ad26.COV2.S vaccination. Trial participants were randomized into five groups of five: low-dose or high-dose Ad26.COV2.S given once or twice, or placebo on both occasions. Throughout the experiments and outcome assessment, investigators stayed blinded to trial group allocation. A total of 32 samples were included in the TCR-sequenced set, comprising about 20 Ad26.COV2.S vaccine recipients, 5 placebo recipients and 8 SARS-CoV-2 convalescent individuals. Findings and caveats that apply to the study as a whole: Comparing responses between vaccine doses or regimens was not something the study was powered to do. According to the authors, total T cell responses may have been underestimated by the TCR breadth and depth analyses. Spike-specific TCR breadth was higher in Ad26.COV2.S recipients than in placebo recipients (P = 0.0014). Substantial breadth of spike-specific CD8+ and CD4+ T cell responses was reported after vaccination. Vaccine and placebo recipients had similar non-spike TCR breadth, a finding consistent with the vaccine containing only spike.

What the treatment or condition label conveys for this sample: around 19 received Ad26.COV2.S at low or high dose, single or two shots; several received placebo; per-sample allocation not given. For vaccine and placebo recipients, repertoires were sequenced using samples collected on day 63 after the first injection. In Cohort 1b, some 25 adults aged 18-55 years were enrolled at a single site in Boston, USA, between 29 July and 7 August 2020. Ad26.COV2.S was a replication-incompetent adenovirus type 26 vector that expressed a prefusion-stabilized SARS-CoV-2 spike protein derived from the original Wuhan strain. As concerns this clone: Its antigen specificity is not known. Base-call qualities are not available, and no considerably larger clone is one nucleotide away.

The immunoSEQ Assay was the method used to sequence TCRbeta CDR3 regions. After extraction, genomic DNA underwent amplification by bias-controlled multiplex PCR, followed by high-throughput sequencing. Per the original workflow: To quantify the absolute abundance of every unique TCRbeta CDR3 region, sequences were collapsed and filtered. Usable DNA was measured by amplifying reference genes present in all nucleated cells, and TCRbeta template counts were normalized to that usable DNA to estimate T cell fraction. Repertoire TCRs were annotated as SARS-CoV-2-specific by exact matching of V gene, CDR3 amino acid sequence and J gene to a known reactive TCR set. The reference SARS-CoV-2 TCR set was obtained from MIRA and was filtered for enrichment in COVID-19-positive ImmuneCODE repertoires, whereby public or cross-reactive TCRs were removed. Using the MIRA antigens, annotated TCRs were further analysed by specific ORF or by position within an ORF. Breadth was defined as the number of annotated unique rearrangements divided by the total number of unique productive rearrangements, and depth was defined as the summed frequency of the annotated unique rearrangements. Two-sided Wilcoxon rank-sum tests were used to compare TCR breadth between groups. TCRdb stores this immuneACCESS table with in-frame sequences only. Part of the clones is absent; in the studies checked, under half of the shortfall reflects unresolved V genes, and no reason is known for the rest. V and J calls and clone size are given by that table; D and trimming were obtained from the DNA. Counted in this sample were about 390,000 clones; around 85% of them appeared once. Jointly, the top ten make up approximately 3.7% of the sample.

CDR3 length: 13 amino acids, cysteine to phenylalanine. Only the CDR3 part of the read is kept: 39 bases, read in frame from the first base. CDR1 is given as SGHAT and CDR2 as FQNNGV, both from the germline V gene. V loses 1 base, J loses 3 bases, and the germline ends lie 7 bases apart. Sequencing used peripheral blood, obtained in a trial of Ad26.COV2.S vaccine versus placebo. The chain was built from TRBV11-2 and TRBJ2-7; TRBD2 might be the D gene, on 5 matching bases. This TCR came from a person aged 18-60 years who received the Ad26.COV2.S COVID-19 vaccine or a placebo. The DNA reads as follows: TGTGCCAGCAGCTTAGGAGGGATCTACGAGCAGTACTTC. The resulting protein is CASSLGGIYEQYF. The full variable domain, completed from the reference TRBV11-2 and TRBJ2-7 proteins outside the CDR3, reads EAGVAQSPRYKIIEKRQSVAFWCNPISGHATLYWYQQILGQGPKLLIQFQNNGVVDDSQLPKDRFSAERLKGVDSTLKIQPAKLEDSAVYLCASSLGGIYEQYFGPGTRLTVT.